The 18 T cell receptor beta chains in this list originate from one sample, sequenced in a study of shared clonotypes between healthy human individuals. Method: immunoSEQ multiplex PCR; TCRdb's copy keeps in-frame clones and lacks some. This sample has approximately 530,000 clones, with 90% to 97% found just once. The sample was naive CD4+ T cells sorted from blood. Subset denoted: CD45RA+ positively selected. These receptors all stem from a woman aged 25 to 39 in good health.

CDR3 DNA: TGTGCCAGCAGAGAAGGGGAGACCCAGTACTTC. Translation: CASREGETQYF. The chain carries TRBV5-4 and TRBJ2-5; D gene uncertain. Germline CDR1 reads SGHNT; CDR2 reads YYREEE (reference sequence). The CDR3 length is 11 residues. Trimming stripped 5 bases from V and 5 bases from J, with 7 bases between.

With regard to this clone: Mismatch with germline at one junction end may stem from a read error. The J gene is TRBJ1-1, the V gene TRBV7-2; unclear D gene. The CDR3 totals 12 residues. Germline V CDR1 and CDR2: SGHTA, FQGNSA. CDR3 loop: CASSLARLGAFF. DNA of the CDR3: TGTGCCAGCAGCCTAGCGCGGCTGGGAGCTTTCTTT.

Concerning this clone itself: Other DNA sequences in this specimen translate into the identical CDR3. The chain combines TRBV28 with TRBJ1-2; 8 bases match TRBD1. This CDR3 is built from 13 residues. CDR1 MDHEN and CDR2 SYDVKM come from the germline V gene. V shed 5 bases and J 5 bases; nucleotides not matched to a gene: 4. CDR3 loop: CASSLGQGYGYTF. Written as DNA, the CDR3 is TGTGCCAGCAGTCTAGGACAGGGTTATGGCTACACCTTC.

This rearrangement joins TRBV6-1 to TRBJ2-2; D assignment may be TRBD1 or TRBD2 (5 bases each). Germline V CDR1 and CDR2: MNHNS, SASEGT. V was trimmed by 3 bases and J by 4 bases, leaving 9 bases between them. CDR3 length: 14 residues. The CDR3 region is CASSDRGPTGELFF. The CDR3 nucleotides are TGTGCCAGCAGTGACCGGGGCCCCACCGGGGAGCTGTTTTTT.

This rearrangement joins TRBV11-2 to TRBJ2-7; the D is unclear. Germline loops: CDR1 SGHAT, CDR2 FQNNGV. Trimming shortened V by 0 bases and J by 5 bases, and 11 bases separated the two germline ends. This CDR3 comprises 14 residues. CDR3 DNA: TGTGCCAGCAGCTTAGATCAAGGGTTCCACGAGCAGTACTTC. Its protein product is CASSLDQGFHEQYF.

The chain has TRBV5-1 and TRBJ2-5, with unresolved D. The germline gives CDR1 SGHRS, CDR2 YFSETQ. Deletions cut 0 bases from V and 2 bases from J, with 8 bases between. This CDR3 spans 14 amino acids. CDR3 bases: TGCGCCAGCAGCTTGGACGGTGGACAAGAGACCCAGTACTTC. It yields the protein CASSLDGGQETQYF.

The gene calls are TRBV28 and TRBJ2-7; 7 nucleotides line up with TRBD1. The CDR3 has 15 amino acids. Germline loops: CDR1 MDHEN, CDR2 SYDVKM. Trimming took 7 bases from V and 3 from J; bases not matched to a gene: 12. The DNA for the CDR3 is TGTGCCAGCACCCCGGACAGGTCTCGCTACTACGAGCAGTACTTC. As protein: CASTPDRSRYYEQYF.

This CDR3 is CSAREQETQYF. CDR3 nucleotides: TGCAGTGCTAGAGAGCAAGAGACCCAGTACTTC. V is TRBV20-1 and J is TRBJ2-5, with D hard to call. Germline values: CDR1 DFQATT, CDR2 SNEGSKA (reference sequence). V lost 0 bases to trimming and J lost 2 bases, with 1 base between them. The CDR3 covers 11 residues.

The rearrangement links TRBV28 to TRBJ2-1; 10 nucleotides align to TRBD2. The CDR3 runs to 17 residues. Germline CDR1 and CDR2: MDHEN and SYDVKM. Trimming removed 5 bases from V and 2 bases from J; junction bases left unmatched: 9. The CDR3 loop reads CASSPLSGRTTYNEQFF. CDR3 coding DNA: TGTGCCAGCAGTCCGCTTAGCGGGAGGACGACCTACAATGAGCAGTTCTTC.

V usage is TRBV5-1 and J usage is TRBJ2-7; D not resolved. Germline-derived CDR1 and CDR2 are SGHRS and YFSETQ. The CDR3 length is 12 residues. V lost 0 bases and J 9 bases, leaving 10 bases between the germline ends. The CDR3 coding sequence is TGCGCCAGCAGCTTGGGGTCAGCGATGCAGTACTTC. Its translation: CASSLGSAMQYF.

CDR3 nucleotides: TGTGCCAGCATAAAAACTTCAACCTACGAGCAGTACTTC. Amino acid sequence: CASIKTSTYEQYF. The V and J genes are TRBV28 and TRBJ2-7, with D uncertain. This CDR3 has 13 residues. CDR1 and CDR2 (germline): MDHEN, SYDVKM. V dropped 7 bases and J dropped 2 bases, with 12 bases sitting between them.

The chain couples TRBV12-5 to TRBJ1-1, with TRBD1 as a possible D gene (5 bases). The germline V and J ends were trimmed by 6 bases and 0 bases, with 20 bases remaining between them. Germline assignment: CDR1 LGHNT and CDR2 FRNRAP. CDR3 length equals 17 residues. The CDR3 reads CASGLSPRRGVNTEAFF. The CDR3 DNA reads as TGTGCTAGTGGCTTGTCCCCTCGGCGGGGCGTGAACACTGAAGCTTTCTTT.

The J gene is TRBJ1-5, the V gene TRBV4-1; the D gene is possibly TRBD1 (5 bases). The germline CDR1 and CDR2 sequences are MGHRA and YSYEKL. V was trimmed by 1 base and J by 1 base, leaving 11 bases between them. This CDR3 is 16 amino acids long. In DNA form, the CDR3 reads TGCGCCAGCAGCCAAGCGGCAGGGTGGAGCAATCAGCCCCAGCATTTT. Amino acid sequence: CASSQAAGWSNQPQHF.

The V call is TRBV7-9, the J call TRBJ2-1; 8 positions agree with TRBD2. The germline V gene encodes CDR1 SEHNR and CDR2 FQNEAQ (reference sequence). This CDR3 is built from 15 residues. The J segment lost 5 bases and the V segment lost 5 bases, leaving 8 bases of the junction unmatched. CDR3 DNA: TGTGCCAGCAGCCACCCCGGGACTAGAAACAATGAGCAGTTCTTC. Translated, it gives CASSHPGTRNNEQFF.

The gene calls are TRBV28 and TRBJ1-5, with D possibly matching TRBD1 (5 bases). Trimming took 4 bases from V and 4 from J, leaving 14 bases between them. The CDR3 spans 15 residues. The germline gives CDR1 MDHEN, CDR2 SYDVKM. CDR3 DNA sequence: TGTGCCAGCAGTTCCCCCGGGACGGGGAATCAGCCCCAGCATTTT. It codes for CASSSPGTGNQPQHF.

The rearrangement uses TRBV7-9 and TRBJ1-1, with D perhaps matching TRBD1 (5 bases). Trimming pared 1 base from V and 3 bases from J, leaving 18 bases between. CDR1 and CDR2 (germline): SEHNR, FQNEAQ (reference sequence). The CDR3 is made up of 17 amino acids. For the CDR3, the DNA is TGTGCCAGCAGCTTAGGGGTGATCGGCGGGGCCTACACTGAAGCTTTCTTT. Translated, it gives CASSLGVIGGAYTEAFF.

V gene TRBV5-1 combines with J gene TRBJ1-2; 7 bases agree with TRBD1. This CDR3 region has 15 residues. The ends lost 4 bases at V and 7 bases at J; junction bases unmatched: 13. Germline V gives CDR1 SGHRS, CDR2 YFSETQ. The CDR3 DNA follows: TGCGCCAGCAGCACCAACCCGACAGGGCAGAGTGGCTACACCTTC. Encoded protein: CASSTNPTGQSGYTF.

The chain carries TRBV5-1 and TRBJ2-3, with D unresolved. The CDR3 has 14 residues. Trimming left V 0 bases short and J 2 bases short, with 7 bases between. Per the germline V gene, CDR1 is SGHRS and CDR2 is YFSETQ. The CDR3 nucleotides are TGCGCCAGCAGCTTGGTGCCGGCCACAGATACGCAGTATTTT. It translates to CASSLVPATDTQYF.